These T cell receptor beta chains were read from a single sample in a study of T cell changes during pregnancy in multiple sclerosis. Profiled with immunoSEQ multiplex PCR; TCRdb holds only in-frame clones, not every one. This table holds 40,000 or so clones, more than 90% found once. Sequenced here: peripheral blood, sampled in the third trimester of pregnancy. The receptors derive from a female donor in good health, enrolled as a control in a pregnancy study. The conserved cysteine and the conserved F or W are not part of the CDR3 here. The listing skips clone size in some rows; elsewhere it reads once, few, many or a size class.

TRBJ1-5	.	TRBV27	ASSTGHSIGNQPQH
TRBJ1-6	.	TRBV7-2	ASSPRRSGNSPLH
TRBJ1-1	large	TRBV29-1	SVEAGTGNTEAF
TRBJ1-5	.	TRBV7-8	ASSPSRGQFNQPQH
TRBJ1-2	.	TRBV5-8	ASRRDRGGYYGYT
TRBJ2-7	once	TRBV7-8	ASSLRLAGGYEQY
TRBJ2-1	once	TRBV7-8	ASSLVRMGQGEQF
TRBJ2-7	.	TRBV11-2	ASSILAGDEQY
TRBJ2-1	.	TRBV7-3	ASSGMSGGVEQF
TRBJ2-1	once	TRBV4-1	ASSQDGGTYNEQF
TRBJ1-4	.	TRBV10-2	ASSEGRGPILL
TRBJ2-5	.	TRBV5-8	ASSPGTSGGEETQY
TRBJ1-1	.	TRBV7-8	ASSLETWDRVKNTEAF
TRBJ2-1	few	TRBV6-4	ASSTGTSGLGQF
TRBJ2-3	.	TRBV4-3	ASSQDELGRGVTDTQY
TRBJ1-1	.	TRBV6-5	ASSWTGAEAF
TRBJ2-1	.	TRBV7-9	ASSLVRGADF
TRBJ2-3	.	TRBV7-3	ASSLESQGGSTDTQY
TRBJ2-1	.	TRBV5-1	ASREDQGIGNEQF
TRBJ1-1	few	TRBV25-1	ASSEYSHTEAF
TRBJ2-1	.	TRBV10-1	ASSDVRQSSYNEQF
TRBJ2-3	.	TRBV9	ASSVAASGITDTQY
TRBJ2-5	.	TRBV27	ASSLPGDETQY
TRBJ2-7	.	TRBV5-1	ASRTGRLGYEQY
TRBJ2-1	.	TRBV5-1	ASSGRDTGTSGVNEQF
TRBJ2-1	.	TRBV10-3	AISYTRGTSNNEQF
TRBJ2-7	.	TRBV19	ASSAGTYEQY
TRBJ2-6	.	TRBV7-6	ASSLGLAGVAGANVLT
TRBJ2-3	.	TRBV12-5	ASGWSGTFTDTQY
TRBJ2-1	.	TRBV5-1	ASRSRGGGVNEQF
TRBJ2-5	.	TRBV14	ASSQDGISGGYQETQY
TRBJ1-1	.	TRBV27	ASRITGTGSAEAF
TRBJ1-4	.	TRBV5-1	ASSSRQGISNEKLF
TRBJ2-7	.	TRBV10-3	AISESGGGGSFYEQY
TRBJ2-3	.	TRBV10-3	AINGGGGGPDTQY
TRBJ1-1	.	TRBV6-5	ASSPQENTEAF
TRBJ2-5	.	TRBV2	ASSEVEPSGTIQETQY
TRBJ1-1	.	TRBV10-3	AITATEAAEAF
TRBJ2-7	.	TRBV28	ASRRRDRGHEQY
TRBJ2-1	.	TRBV7-3	ASSPRLGGKQF
TRBJ2-7	.	TRBV27	ASSLGGLPYEQY
TRBJ1-2	.	TRBV5-4	ASSVDSSNYGYT
TRBJ2-6	once	TRBV5-6	ASSRFASGANVLT
TRBJ2-5	.	TRBV5-4	ASSPGASGDLQETQY
TRBJ2-5	.	TRBV30	AWVGQYQETQY
TRBJ1-2	.	TRBV5-1	ASSTPSGQGSGYT
TRBJ2-3	.	TRBV7-3	ASSKGPSRLTDTQY
TRBJ1-1	.	TRBV27	ASSPGPGEGLNTEAF
TRBJ1-5	.	TRBV27	ASSRTVSNQPQH
TRBJ1-1	few	TRBV25-1	ASSGARAVNTEAF
TRBJ1-2	.	TRBV6-5	ASSPGRGNYGYT
TRBJ2-1	.	TRBV19	ASRDGKLYNEQF
TRBJ1-1	.	TRBV6-6	ASRRTDTYEAF
TRBJ1-5	.	TRBV25-1	ASSVTGGGQPQH